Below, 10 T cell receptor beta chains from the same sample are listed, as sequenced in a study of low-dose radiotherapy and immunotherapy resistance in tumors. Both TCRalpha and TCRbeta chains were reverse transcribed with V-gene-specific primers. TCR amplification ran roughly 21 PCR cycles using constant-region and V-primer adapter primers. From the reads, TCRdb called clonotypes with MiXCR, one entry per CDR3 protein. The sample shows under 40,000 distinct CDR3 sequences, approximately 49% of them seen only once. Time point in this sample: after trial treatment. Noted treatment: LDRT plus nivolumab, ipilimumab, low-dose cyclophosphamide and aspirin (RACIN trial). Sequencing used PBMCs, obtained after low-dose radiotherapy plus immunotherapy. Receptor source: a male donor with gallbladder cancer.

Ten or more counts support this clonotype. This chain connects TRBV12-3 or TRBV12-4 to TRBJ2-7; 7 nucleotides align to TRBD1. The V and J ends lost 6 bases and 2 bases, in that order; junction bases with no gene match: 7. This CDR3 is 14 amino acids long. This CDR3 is CASSRQGPPYEQYF. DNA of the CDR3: TGTGCCAGCAGCCGACAGGGTCCCCCCTACGAGCAGTACTTC.

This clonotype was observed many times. The CDR3 DNA follows: TGCAGTGCTAGAGATTCCAGCAGGACAGGGGTTAGCCAGCCCCAGCATTTT. Its protein product is CSARDSSRTGVSQPQHF. The V and J genes are TRBV20-1 and TRBJ1-5; TRBD1 matches 9 bases. The germline gives CDR1 DFQATT, CDR2 SNEGSKA (reference sequence). J was trimmed by 7 bases and V by 0 bases; bases with no gene match: 13. The CDR3 has 17 amino acids.

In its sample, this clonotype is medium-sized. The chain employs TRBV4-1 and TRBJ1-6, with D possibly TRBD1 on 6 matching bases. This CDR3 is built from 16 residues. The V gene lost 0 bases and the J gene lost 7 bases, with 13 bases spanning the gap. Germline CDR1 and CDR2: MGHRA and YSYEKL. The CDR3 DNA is TGCGCCAGCAGCCAAGATAGGGGGAGGGGCAATTCACCCCTCCACTTT. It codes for CASSQDRGRGNSPLHF.

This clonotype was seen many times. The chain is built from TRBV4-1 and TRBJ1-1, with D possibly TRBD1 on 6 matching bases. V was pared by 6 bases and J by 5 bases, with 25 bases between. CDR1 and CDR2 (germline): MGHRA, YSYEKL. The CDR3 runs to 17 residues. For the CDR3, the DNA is TGCGCCAGCAGACAGACGCAGGGGCCGCGTTTGTGGACTGAAGCTTTCTTT. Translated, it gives CASRQTQGPRLWTEAFF.

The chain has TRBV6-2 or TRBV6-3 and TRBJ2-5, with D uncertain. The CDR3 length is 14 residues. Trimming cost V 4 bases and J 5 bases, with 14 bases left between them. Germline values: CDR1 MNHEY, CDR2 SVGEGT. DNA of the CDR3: TGTGCCAGCAGTTCCTCGATGGGATTGGAGACCCAGTACTTC. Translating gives CASSSSMGLETQYF.

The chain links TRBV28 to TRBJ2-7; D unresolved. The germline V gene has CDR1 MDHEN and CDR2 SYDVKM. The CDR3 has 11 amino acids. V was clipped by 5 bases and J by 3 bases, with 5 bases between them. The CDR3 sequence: CASSQFYEQYF. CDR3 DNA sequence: TGTGCCAGCAGTCAATTCTACGAGCAGTACTTC.

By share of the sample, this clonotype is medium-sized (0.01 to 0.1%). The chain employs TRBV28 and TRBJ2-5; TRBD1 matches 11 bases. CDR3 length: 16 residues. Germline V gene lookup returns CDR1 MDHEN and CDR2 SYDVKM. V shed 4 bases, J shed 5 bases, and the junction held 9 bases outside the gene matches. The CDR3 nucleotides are TGTGCCAGCAGTTCCCTCGGGACAGGGGGATTGGAGACCCAGTACTTC. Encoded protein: CASSSLGTGGLETQYF.

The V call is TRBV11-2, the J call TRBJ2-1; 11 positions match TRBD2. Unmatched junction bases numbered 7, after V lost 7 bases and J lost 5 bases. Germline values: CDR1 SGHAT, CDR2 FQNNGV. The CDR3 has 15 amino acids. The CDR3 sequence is CASKASGRSDNEQFF. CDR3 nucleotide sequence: TGTGCCAGCAAGGCTAGCGGGAGGTCTGACAATGAGCAGTTCTTC.

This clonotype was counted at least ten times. CDR3 bases: TGCAGTGCCGCCGGGAGCGGGGCGACAGATACGCAGTATTTT. This gives the protein CSAAGSGATDTQYF. The genes are TRBV20-1 and TRBJ2-3, with 7 bases lining up with TRBD2. Germline loops: CDR1 DFQATT, CDR2 SNEGSKA (reference sequence). Trimming at V came to 6 bases and at J to 3 bases, leaving 9 bases not matched to a gene. CDR3 length: 14 amino acids.

CDR3 sequence reads: CATSITGLNEKLFF. Written as DNA, the CDR3 is TGTGCCACCAGCATCACCGGGCTTAATGAAAAACTGTTTTTT. The chain has TRBV15 and TRBJ1-4; unclear D gene. The germline V and J ends were trimmed by 4 bases and 4 bases, with 10 bases remaining between them. This CDR3 contains 14 residues. Germline-derived CDR1 and CDR2 are LNHNV and YYDKDF (reference sequence).